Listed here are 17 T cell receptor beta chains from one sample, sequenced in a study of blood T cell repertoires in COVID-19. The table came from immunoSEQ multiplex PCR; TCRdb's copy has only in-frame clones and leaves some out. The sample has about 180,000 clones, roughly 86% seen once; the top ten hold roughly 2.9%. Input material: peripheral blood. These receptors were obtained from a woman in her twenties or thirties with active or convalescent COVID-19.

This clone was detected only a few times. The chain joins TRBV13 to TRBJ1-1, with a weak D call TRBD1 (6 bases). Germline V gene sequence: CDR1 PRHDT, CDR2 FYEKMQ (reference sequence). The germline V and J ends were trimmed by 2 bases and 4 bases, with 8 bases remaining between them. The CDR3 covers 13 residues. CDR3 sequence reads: CASSLQGPTEAFF. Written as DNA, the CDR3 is TGTGCCAGCAGCTTACAGGGGCCCACTGAAGCTTTCTTT.

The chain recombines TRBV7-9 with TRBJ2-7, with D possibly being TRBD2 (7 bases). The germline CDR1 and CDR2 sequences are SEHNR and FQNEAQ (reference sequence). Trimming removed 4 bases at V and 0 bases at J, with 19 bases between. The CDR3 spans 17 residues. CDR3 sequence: CASSSAGGGTSSYEQYF. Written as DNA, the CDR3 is TGTGCCAGCAGCTCCGCCGGCGGGGGCACTAGCTCCTACGAGCAGTACTTC. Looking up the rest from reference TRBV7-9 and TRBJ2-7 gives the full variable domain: DTGVSQNPRHKITKRGQNVTFRCDPISEHNRLYWYRQTLGQGPEFLTYFQNEAQLEKSRLLSDRFSAERPKGSFSTLEIQRTEQGDSAMYLCASSSAGGGTSSYEQYFGPGTRLTVT.

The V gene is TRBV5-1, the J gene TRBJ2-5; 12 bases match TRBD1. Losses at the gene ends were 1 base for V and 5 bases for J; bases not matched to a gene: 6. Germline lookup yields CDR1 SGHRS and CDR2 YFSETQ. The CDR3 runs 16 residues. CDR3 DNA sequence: TGCGCCAGCAGCTTGACCGGGACAGGGGGCGGGGAGACCCAGTACTTC. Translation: CASSLTGTGGGETQYF.

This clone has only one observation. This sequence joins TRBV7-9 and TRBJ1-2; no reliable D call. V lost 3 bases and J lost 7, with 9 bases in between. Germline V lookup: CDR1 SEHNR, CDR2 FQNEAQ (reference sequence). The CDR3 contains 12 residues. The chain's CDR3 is CASSFGTTGYTF. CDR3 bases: TGTGCCAGCAGCTTTGGTACTACTGGCTACACCTTC.

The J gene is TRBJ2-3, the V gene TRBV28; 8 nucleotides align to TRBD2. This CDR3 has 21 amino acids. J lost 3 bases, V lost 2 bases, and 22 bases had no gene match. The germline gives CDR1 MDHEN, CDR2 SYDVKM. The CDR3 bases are TGTGCCAGCAGTTTAGAGAAGGGACTAGTCTCTTCTGATCGGGGAACAGATACGCAGTATTTT. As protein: CASSLEKGLVSSDRGTDTQYF.

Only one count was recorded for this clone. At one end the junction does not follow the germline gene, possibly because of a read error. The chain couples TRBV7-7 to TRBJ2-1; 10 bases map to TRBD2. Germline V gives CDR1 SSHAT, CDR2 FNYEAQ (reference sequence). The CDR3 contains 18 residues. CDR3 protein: CASSLAPRGAGGPNEQFF. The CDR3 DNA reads TGTGCTAGCAGCTTAGCACCACGGGGAGCGGGAGGGCCCAATGAGCAGTTCTTC.

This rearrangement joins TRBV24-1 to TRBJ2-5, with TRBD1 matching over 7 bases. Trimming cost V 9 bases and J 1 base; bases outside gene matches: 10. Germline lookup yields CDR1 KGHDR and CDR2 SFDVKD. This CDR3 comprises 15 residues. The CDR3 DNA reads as TGTGCCACCTCCCCGGGGACAGCCTTCCAAGAGACCCAGTACTTC. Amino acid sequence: CATSPGTAFQETQYF.

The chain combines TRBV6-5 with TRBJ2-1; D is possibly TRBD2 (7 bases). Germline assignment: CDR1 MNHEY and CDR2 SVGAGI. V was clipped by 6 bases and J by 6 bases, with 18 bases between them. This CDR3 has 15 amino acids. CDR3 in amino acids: CASSPRGGASNEQFF. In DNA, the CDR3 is TGTGCCAGCAGCCCGAGGGGGGGGGCCTCCAATGAGCAGTTCTTC.

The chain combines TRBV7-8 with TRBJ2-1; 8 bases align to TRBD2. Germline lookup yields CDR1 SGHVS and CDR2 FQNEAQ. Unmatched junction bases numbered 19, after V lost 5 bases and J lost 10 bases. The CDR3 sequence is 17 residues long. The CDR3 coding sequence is TGTGCCAGCAGCCCCATGGGACTAGGAAGAGGGGGAAACGAGCAGTTCTTC. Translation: CASSPMGLGRGGNEQFF.

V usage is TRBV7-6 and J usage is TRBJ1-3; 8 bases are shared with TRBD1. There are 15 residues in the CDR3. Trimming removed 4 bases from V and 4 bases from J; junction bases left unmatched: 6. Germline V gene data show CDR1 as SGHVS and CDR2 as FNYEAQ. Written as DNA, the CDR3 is TGTGCCAGCAGCTCCGACAGGGGACCAGGAAACACCATATATTTT. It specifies CASSSDRGPGNTIYF.

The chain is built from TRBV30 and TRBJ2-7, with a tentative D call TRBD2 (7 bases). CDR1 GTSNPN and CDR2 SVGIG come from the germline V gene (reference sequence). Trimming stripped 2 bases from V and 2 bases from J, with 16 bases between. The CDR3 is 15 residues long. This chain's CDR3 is CAWSPLAGAPYEQYF. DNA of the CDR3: TGTGCCTGGAGTCCTCTGGCGGGGGCACCCTACGAGCAGTACTTC.

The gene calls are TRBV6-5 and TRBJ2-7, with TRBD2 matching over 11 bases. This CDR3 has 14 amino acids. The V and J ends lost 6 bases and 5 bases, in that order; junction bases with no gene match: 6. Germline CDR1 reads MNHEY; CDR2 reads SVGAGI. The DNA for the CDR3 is TGTGCCAGCAGAATAGCGGGAGGGCCCAACGAGCAGTACTTC. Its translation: CASRIAGGPNEQYF.

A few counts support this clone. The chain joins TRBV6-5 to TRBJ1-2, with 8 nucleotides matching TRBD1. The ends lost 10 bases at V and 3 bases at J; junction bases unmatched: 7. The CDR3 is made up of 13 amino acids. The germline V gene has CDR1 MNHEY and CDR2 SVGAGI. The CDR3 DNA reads TGTGCCAACTCAGGGGGCCTAGACTATGGCTACACCTTC. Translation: CANSGGLDYGYTF.

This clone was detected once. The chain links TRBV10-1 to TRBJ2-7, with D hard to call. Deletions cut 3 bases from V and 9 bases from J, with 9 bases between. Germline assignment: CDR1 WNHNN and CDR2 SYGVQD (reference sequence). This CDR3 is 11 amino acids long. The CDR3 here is CASSDDSWQYF. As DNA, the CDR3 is TGCGCCAGCAGTGATGATAGTTGGCAGTACTTC.

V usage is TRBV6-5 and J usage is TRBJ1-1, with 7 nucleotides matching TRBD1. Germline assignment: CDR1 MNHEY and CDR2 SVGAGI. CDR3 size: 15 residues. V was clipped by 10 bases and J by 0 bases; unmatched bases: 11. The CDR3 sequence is CANQVTGALNTEAFF. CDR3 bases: TGTGCCAACCAAGTTACAGGGGCCCTGAACACTGAAGCTTTCTTT.

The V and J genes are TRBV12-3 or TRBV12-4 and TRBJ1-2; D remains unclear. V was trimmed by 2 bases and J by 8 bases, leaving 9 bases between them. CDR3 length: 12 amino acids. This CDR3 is CASSLFLGGYTF. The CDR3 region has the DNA TGTGCCAGCAGTTTATTCCTGGGCGGCTACACCTTC.

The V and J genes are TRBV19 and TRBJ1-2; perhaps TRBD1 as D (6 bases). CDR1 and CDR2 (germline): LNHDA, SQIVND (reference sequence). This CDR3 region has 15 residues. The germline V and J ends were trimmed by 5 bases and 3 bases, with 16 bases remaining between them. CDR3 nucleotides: TGTGCCAGTAGTGAACAAACCGGGACATACTATGGCTACACCTTC. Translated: CASSEQTGTYYGYTF.